This is a list of T cell receptor beta chains from one sample in a study of T cell repertoires in cytomegalovirus infection. TCRdb itself ran the reads through MiXCR, one entry per CDR3 protein. The sample shows 510,000 or so distinct CDR3 sequences, around a quarter of them seen only once. Material for sequencing was PBMCs. These receptors came from a human donor in good health (CMV status not recorded). Some clones in this sample may be carry-over from other donors' samples. The CDR3 runs from the conserved cysteine through the conserved F or W. The D gene is left open where the match is weak. Clone size is given for some rows only: seen once, a few or many times, or a class if the clone is expanded.

j_call | cdr3_length | d_call | v_call | clone_size | cdr3_aa | cdr3_nt
TRBJ2-1 | 14 | NA | TRBV9 | NA | CASSAWTDYNEQFF | TGTGCCAGCAGCGCCTGGACGGATTACAATGAGCAGTTCTTC
TRBJ1-1 | 16 | TRBD1 | TRBV24-1 | NA | CATSDARGQGNTEAFF | TGTGCCACCAGTGACGCCCGAGGACAGGGGAACACTGAAGCTTTCTTT
TRBJ2-5 | 16 | TRBD2 | TRBV7-2 | many | CASSFGPGRAVETQYF | TGTGCCAGCAGCTTCGGGCCCGGGAGGGCCGTTGAGACCCAGTACTTC
TRBJ2-1 | 17 | TRBD1 | TRBV6-9 | NA | CASTGTGVLPSYNEQFF | TGTGCCAGCACCGGGACAGGAGTACTCCCCTCCTACAATGAGCAGTTCTTC
TRBJ2-1 | 16 | TRBD2 | TRBV20-1 | NA | CSVRAGGGIGRNEQFF | TGCAGTGTCAGGGCGGGCGGGGGGATTGGAAGGAATGAGCAGTTCTTC
TRBJ2-2 | 17 | NA | TRBV6-5 | few | CASSYSITVGSTGELFF | TGTGCCAGCAGTTACTCGATAACGGTGGGAAGCACCGGGGAGCTGTTTTTT
TRBJ2-2 | 14 | TRBD1 | TRBV19 | NA | CASMTGGNTGELFF | TGTGCCAGTATGACAGGGGGCAACACCGGGGAGCTGTTTTTT
TRBJ2-1 | 14 | NA | TRBV7-2 | many | CASSLSGPYNEQFF | TGTGCCAGCAGCTTAAGTGGCCCCTACAATGAGCAGTTCTTC
TRBJ2-3 | 15 | NA | TRBV14 | NA | CASSQVPVFGDTQYF | TGTGCCAGCAGCCAAGTCCCGGTGTTCGGAGATACGCAGTATTTT
TRBJ2-7 | 14 | NA | TRBV20-1 | few | CSAPPQGRSNEQYF | TGCAGTGCTCCCCCCCAAGGGCGAAGTAACGAGCAGTACTTC
TRBJ2-1 | 14 | NA | TRBV7-9 | few | CASSSEMDTNEQFF | TGTGCCAGCAGCTCGGAAATGGACACCAATGAGCAGTTCTTC
TRBJ1-1 | 14 | TRBD1 | TRBV28 | many | CASSLAQGVTEAFF | TGTGCCAGCAGTTTAGCACAGGGGGTCACTGAAGCTTTCTTT
TRBJ2-1 | 17 | TRBD1 | TRBV12-3/TRBV12-4 | few | CASSLGGQPSSYNEQFF | TGTGCCAGCAGTTTAGGGGGACAGCCGAGCTCCTACAATGAGCAGTTCTTC
TRBJ2-7 | 14 | NA | TRBV28 | many | CASSLPGLTYEQYF | TGTGCCAGCAGTCTTCCGGGCCTCACCTACGAGCAGTACTTC
TRBJ2-1 | 17 | NA | TRBV12-3/TRBV12-4 | NA | CASSLGGARRSYNEQFF | TGTGCCAGCAGTTTAGGTGGAGCGCGACGATCCTACAATGAGCAGTTCTTC
TRBJ2-7 | 17 | TRBD2 | TRBV7-2 | many | CASRVPAGTSGSYEQYF | TGTGCCAGCAGGGTACCGGCCGGGACTAGCGGGTCCTACGAGCAGTACTTC
TRBJ2-3 | 15 | NA | TRBV28 | many | CASSLATPSTDTQYF | TGTGCCAGCAGTTTGGCCACCCCTAGCACAGATACGCAGTATTTT
TRBJ2-1 | 12 | NA | TRBV12-3/TRBV12-4 | few | CASSLYREGQFF | TGTGCCAGCAGTTTATACAGGGAGGGGCAGTTCTTC
TRBJ2-3 | 12 | TRBD1 | TRBV20-1 | few | CSLTGPADTQYF | TGCAGCCTGACAGGGCCGGCGGATACGCAGTATTTT
TRBJ2-7 | 15 | TRBD2 | TRBV7-8 | few | CASSPPSGKRHGQYF | TGTGCCAGCAGCCCCCCTAGCGGGAAAAGACACGGGCAGTACTTC
TRBJ1-2 | 12 | NA | TRBV12-3/TRBV12-4 | many | CATTGMQDGYTF | TGTGCCACCACAGGGATGCAGGATGGCTACACCTTC
TRBJ2-5 | 17 | NA | TRBV5-5 | NA | CASSLEASSPIQETQYF | TGTGCCAGCAGCTTGGAGGCCTCTAGCCCAATCCAAGAGACCCAGTACTTC
TRBJ1-1 | 15 | NA | TRBV6-2/TRBV6-3 | NA | CASSYGPLGNTEAFF | TGTGCCAGCAGTTACGGGCCACTTGGGAACACTGAAGCTTTCTTT
TRBJ2-1 | 14 | TRBD2 | TRBV6-2/TRBV6-3 | NA | CASTRLAGGNEQFF | TGTGCCAGCACCCGACTAGCGGGAGGGAATGAGCAGTTCTTC
TRBJ2-3 | 12 | NA | TRBV7-9 | once | CASSLVAIPQYF | TGTGCCAGCAGCTTAGTCGCAATACCGCAGTATTTT
TRBJ2-3 | 13 | NA | TRBV7-9 | once | CASSFQGSDTQYF | TGTGCCAGCAGCTTCCAAGGGTCGGATACGCAGTATTTT
TRBJ1-1 | 14 | TRBD1 | TRBV12-3/TRBV12-4 | many | CASSLGRTGASAFF | TGTGCCAGCAGTTTGGGCAGGACAGGGGCCAGCGCTTTCTTT
TRBJ2-2 | 14 | NA | TRBV11-2 | NA | CASSLEIRRGELFF | TGTGCCAGCAGCCTGGAGATCCGGCGGGGGGAGCTGTTTTTT
TRBJ1-1 | 14 | NA | TRBV27 | NA | CASSLRLSNTEAFF | TGTGCCAGCAGTTTAAGGTTGTCGAACACTGAAGCTTTCTTT
TRBJ1-3 | 15 | NA | TRBV6-5 | NA | CASSFRQTIGNTIYF | TGTGCCAGCAGTTTTCGACAGACCATTGGAAACACCATATATTTT
TRBJ1-2 | 14 | NA | TRBV5-1 | NA | CASSLGQADYGYTF | TGCGCCAGCAGCTTGGGACAGGCCGACTATGGCTACACCTTC
TRBJ2-3 | 18 | NA | TRBV5-1 | few | CASSSQQAAPLSTDTQYF | TGCGCCAGCAGCTCCCAACAGGCCGCTCCGCTCAGCACAGATACGCAGTATTTT
TRBJ2-7 | 15 | TRBD2 | TRBV19 | few | CASSLSGRPYYEQYF | TGTGCCAGTAGTCTGAGCGGGAGGCCCTACTACGAGCAGTACTTC
TRBJ2-5 | 15 | NA | TRBV25-1 | NA | CASSEFLGHGETQYF | TGTGCCAGCAGTGAATTTCTTGGACACGGAGAGACCCAGTACTTC
TRBJ2-5 | 14 | NA | TRBV5-6 | few | CASSLRGGGVTQYF | TGTGCCAGCAGCTTGCGAGGGGGGGGCGTGACCCAGTACTTC
TRBJ2-1 | 12 | NA | TRBV29-1 | few | CSLETRGNEQFF | TGCAGTCTAGAGACTAGAGGTAATGAGCAGTTCTTC
TRBJ2-2 | 16 | TRBD1 | TRBV7-9 | few | CASSPTGTGNTGELFF | TGTGCCAGCAGCCCCACCGGGACAGGGAACACCGGGGAGCTGTTTTTT
TRBJ2-2 | 16 | NA | TRBV7-9 | many | CASSLAQGLNTGELFF | TGTGCCAGCAGCTTAGCCCAGGGCCTAAACACCGGGGAGCTGTTTTTT
TRBJ1-1 | 15 | NA | TRBV5-3 | NA | CASSFGAGRGTEAFF | TGTGCCAGCAGCTTCGGGGCAGGGAGGGGGACTGAAGCTTTCTTT